The clone carrying this TCR beta chain was seen only a few times. The PCR was carried out with 60 Vbeta primers and 13 Jbeta primers. Repertoires were generated with immunoSEQ multiplex PCR, while TCRdb's copy carries only in-frame clones and drops some. The sample has approximately 190,000 clones, about four fifths seen once. The V segment lost 5 bases and the J segment 3 bases; nucleotides outside the gene matches: 2. CDR1 and CDR2 (germline): SGHVS, FNYEAQ. The CDR3 runs to 16 residues. This sample is part of a study of cytomegalovirus exposure and HLA in healthy donors. The rearrangement uses TRBV7-6 and TRBJ2-3; 16 bases line up with TRBD2. This sequence was found in a man aged 35 to 55 in good health and CMV-seropositive. Sequencing input: PBMCs. The CDR3 bases are TGTGCCAGCAGCCCGGGACTAGCGGGGGGGACAGATACGCAGTATTTT. Protein product: CASSPGLAGGTDTQYF.